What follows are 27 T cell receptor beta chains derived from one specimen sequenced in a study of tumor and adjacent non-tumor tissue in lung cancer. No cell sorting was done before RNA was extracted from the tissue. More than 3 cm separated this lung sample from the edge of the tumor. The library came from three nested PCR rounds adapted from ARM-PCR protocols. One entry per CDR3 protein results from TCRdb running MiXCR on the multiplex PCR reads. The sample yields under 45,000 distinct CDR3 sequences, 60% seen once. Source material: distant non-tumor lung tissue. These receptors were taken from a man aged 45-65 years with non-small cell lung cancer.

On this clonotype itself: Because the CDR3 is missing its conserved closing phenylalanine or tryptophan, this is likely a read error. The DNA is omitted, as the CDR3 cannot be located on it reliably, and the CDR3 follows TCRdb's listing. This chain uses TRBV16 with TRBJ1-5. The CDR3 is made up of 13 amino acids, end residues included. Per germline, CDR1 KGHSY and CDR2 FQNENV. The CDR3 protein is CASSQQEDQPQHI.

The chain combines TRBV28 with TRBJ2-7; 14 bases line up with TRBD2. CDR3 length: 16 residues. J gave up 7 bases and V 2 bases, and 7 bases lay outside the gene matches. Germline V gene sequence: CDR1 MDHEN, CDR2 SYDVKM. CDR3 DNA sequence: TGTGCCAGCAGTTTACCCTGGACTAGCGGGAGGAGGGAGCAGTACTTC. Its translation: CASSLPWTSGRREQYF.

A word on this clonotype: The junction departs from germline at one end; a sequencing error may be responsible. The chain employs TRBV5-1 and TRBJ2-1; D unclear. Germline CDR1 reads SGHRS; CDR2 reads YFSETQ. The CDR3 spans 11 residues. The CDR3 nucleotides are TGCGCCAGCAGCAGGTATCTTGAGCAGTCCTTC. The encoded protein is CASSRYLEQSF.

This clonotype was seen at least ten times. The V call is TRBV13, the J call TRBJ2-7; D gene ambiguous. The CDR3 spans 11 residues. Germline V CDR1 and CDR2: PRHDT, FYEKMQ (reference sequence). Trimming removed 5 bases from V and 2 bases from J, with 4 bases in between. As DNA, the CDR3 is TGTGCCAGCAGCCCAACCTACGAGCAGTACTTC. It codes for CASSPTYEQYF.

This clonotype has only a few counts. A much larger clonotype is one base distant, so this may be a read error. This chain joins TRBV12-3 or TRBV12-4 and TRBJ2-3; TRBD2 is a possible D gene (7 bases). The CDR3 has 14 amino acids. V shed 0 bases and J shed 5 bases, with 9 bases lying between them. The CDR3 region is CASSLAGGLDTQYF. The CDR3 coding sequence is TGTGCCAGCAGTTTAGCGGGGGGGCTAGATACGCAGTATTTT.

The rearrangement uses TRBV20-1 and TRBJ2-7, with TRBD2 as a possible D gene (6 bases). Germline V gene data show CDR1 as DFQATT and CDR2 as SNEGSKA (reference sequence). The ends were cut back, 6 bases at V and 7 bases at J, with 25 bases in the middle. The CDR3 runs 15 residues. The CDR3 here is CSAQGGRLLPMEQYF. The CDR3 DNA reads TGCAGTGCCCAGGGAGGCCGACTCCTACCCATGGAGCAGTACTTC.

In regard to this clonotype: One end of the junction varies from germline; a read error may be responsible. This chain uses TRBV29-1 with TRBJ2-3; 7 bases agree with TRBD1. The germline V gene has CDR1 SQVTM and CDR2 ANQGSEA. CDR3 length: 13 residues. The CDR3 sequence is CCIDGQGTDTQYF. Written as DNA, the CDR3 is TGTTGCATCGACGGACAGGGCACAGATACGCAGTATTTT.

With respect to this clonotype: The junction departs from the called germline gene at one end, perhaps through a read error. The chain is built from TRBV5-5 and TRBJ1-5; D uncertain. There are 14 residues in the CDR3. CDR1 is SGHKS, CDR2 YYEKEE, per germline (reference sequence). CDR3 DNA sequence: TGTGCCAGCAGCCATATCATCAGCAATCAGCCCCAGCACTTT. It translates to CASSHIISNQPQHF.

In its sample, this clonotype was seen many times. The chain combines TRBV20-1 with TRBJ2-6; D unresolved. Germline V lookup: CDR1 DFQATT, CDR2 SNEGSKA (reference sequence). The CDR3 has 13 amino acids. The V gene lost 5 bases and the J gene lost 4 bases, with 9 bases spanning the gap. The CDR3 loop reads CSAWIPGANVLTF. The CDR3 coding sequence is TGCAGTGCTTGGATTCCCGGGGCCAACGTCCTGACTTTC.

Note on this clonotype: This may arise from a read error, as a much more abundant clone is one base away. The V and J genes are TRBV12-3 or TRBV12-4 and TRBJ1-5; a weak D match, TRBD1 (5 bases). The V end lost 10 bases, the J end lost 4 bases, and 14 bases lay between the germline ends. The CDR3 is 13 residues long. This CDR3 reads CANRLSLNQPQHF. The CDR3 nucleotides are TGTGCCAACAGGCTATCCTTGAATCAGCCCCAGCATTTT.

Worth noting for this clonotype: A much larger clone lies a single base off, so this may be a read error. CDR3 region: CAWSTRGRASETQYF. As DNA, the CDR3 is TGTGCCTGGAGTACCCGCGGGAGGGCCAGTGAGACCCAGTACTTC. The chain couples TRBV30 to TRBJ2-5, with 9 bases identical to TRBD2. Germline CDR1 and CDR2: GTSNPN and SVGIG (reference sequence). The CDR3 runs to 15 residues. V shed 2 bases, J shed 5 bases, and the junction held 9 bases outside the gene matches. Full variable domain (missing parts from reference TRBV30 and TRBJ2-5): SQTIHQWPATLVQPVGSPLSLECTVEGTSNPNLYWYRQAAGRGLQLLFYSVGIGQISSEVPQNLSASRPQDRQFILSSKKLLLSDSGFYLCAWSTRGRASETQYFGPGTRLLVL.

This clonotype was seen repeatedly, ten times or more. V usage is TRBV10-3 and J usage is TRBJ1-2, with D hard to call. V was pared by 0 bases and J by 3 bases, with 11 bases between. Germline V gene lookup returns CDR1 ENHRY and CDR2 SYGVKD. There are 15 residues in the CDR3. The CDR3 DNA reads TGTGCCATCAGTGAGTCGGTGGACGGCGACTATGGCTACACCTTC. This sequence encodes CAISESVDGDYGYTF.

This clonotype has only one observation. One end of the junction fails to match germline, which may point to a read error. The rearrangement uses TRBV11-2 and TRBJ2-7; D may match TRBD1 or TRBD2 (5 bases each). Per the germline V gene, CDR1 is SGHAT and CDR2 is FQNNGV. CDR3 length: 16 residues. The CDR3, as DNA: TGTGCTAGCAGCTTAGCCCCTCCGGGGCAGGCTTTGGTGCAGTACTTC. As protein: CASSLAPPGQALVQYF.

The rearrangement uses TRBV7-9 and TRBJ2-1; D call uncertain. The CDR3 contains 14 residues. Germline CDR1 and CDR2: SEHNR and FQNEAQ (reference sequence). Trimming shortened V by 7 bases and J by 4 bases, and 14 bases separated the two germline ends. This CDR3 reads CASNGDLLYNEQFF. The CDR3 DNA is TGTGCCAGCAACGGAGACCTTTTATACAATGAGCAGTTCTTC.

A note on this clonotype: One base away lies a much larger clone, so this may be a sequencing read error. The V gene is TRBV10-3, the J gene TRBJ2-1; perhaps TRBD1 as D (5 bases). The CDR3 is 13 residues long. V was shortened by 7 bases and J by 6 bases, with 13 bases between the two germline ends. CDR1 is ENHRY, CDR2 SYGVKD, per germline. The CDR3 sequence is CAITGAVSNEQFF. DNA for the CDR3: TGTGCCATCACTGGGGCGGTCAGCAATGAGCAGTTCTTC.

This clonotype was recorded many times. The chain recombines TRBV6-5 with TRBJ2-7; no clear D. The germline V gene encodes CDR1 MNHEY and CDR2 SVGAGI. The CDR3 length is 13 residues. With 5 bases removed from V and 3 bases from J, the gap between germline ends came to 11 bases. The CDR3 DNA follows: TGTGCCAGCAGTGTAACGGGTTTCTACGAGCAGTACTTC. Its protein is CASSVTGFYEQYF.

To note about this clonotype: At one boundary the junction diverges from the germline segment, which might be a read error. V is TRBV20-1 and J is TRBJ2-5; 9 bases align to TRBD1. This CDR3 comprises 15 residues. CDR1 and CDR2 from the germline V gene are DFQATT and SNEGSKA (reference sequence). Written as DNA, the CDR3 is TGCCGTGCTAGAGATGGGACAGGGTCCCAAGAGACCCAGTACTTC. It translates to CRARDGTGSQETQYF.

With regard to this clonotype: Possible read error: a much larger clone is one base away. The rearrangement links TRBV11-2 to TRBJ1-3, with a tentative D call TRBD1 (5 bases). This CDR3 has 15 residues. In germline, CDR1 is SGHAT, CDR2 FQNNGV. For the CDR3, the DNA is TGTACCAGCAGCTCAGATTTCGGGGCAGGAAACACCATATATTTT. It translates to CTSSSDFGAGNTIYF.

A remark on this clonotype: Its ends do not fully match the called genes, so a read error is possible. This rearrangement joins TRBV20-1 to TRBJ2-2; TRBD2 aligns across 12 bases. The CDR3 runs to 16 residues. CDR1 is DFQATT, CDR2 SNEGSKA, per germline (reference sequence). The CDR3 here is CSARASGRADTGELSF. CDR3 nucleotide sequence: TGCAGTGCTAGGGCTAGCGGGAGGGCCGACACCGGGGAGCTGTCTTTT.

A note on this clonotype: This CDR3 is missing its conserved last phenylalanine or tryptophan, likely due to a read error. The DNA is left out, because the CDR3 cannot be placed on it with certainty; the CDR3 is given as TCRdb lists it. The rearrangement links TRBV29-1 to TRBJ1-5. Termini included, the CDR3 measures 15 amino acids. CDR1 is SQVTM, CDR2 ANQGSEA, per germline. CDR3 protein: CSATYRTGPREPQHL.

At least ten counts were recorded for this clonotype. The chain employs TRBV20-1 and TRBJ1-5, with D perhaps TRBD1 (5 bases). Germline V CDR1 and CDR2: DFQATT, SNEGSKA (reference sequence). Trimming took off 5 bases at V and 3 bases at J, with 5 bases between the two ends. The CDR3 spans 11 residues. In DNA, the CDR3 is TGCAGTGCTGGGACCAATCAGCCCCAGCATTTT. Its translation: CSAGTNQPQHF.

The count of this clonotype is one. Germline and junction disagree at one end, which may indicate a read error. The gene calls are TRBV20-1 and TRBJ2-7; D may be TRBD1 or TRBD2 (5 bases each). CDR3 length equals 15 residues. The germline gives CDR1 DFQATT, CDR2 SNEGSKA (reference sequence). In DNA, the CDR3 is TGCAGTACTAGAGTGGTGGGGCTGTCCTCCTACGAGCAGTACTTC. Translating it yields CSTRVVGLSSYEQYF.

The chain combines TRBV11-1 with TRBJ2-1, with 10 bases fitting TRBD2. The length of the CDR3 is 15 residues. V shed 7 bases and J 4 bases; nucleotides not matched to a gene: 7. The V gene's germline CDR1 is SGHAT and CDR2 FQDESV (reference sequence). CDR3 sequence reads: CASIQSGGAYNEQFF. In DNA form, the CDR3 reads TGTGCCAGCATTCAGAGCGGGGGGGCTTACAATGAGCAGTTCTTC.

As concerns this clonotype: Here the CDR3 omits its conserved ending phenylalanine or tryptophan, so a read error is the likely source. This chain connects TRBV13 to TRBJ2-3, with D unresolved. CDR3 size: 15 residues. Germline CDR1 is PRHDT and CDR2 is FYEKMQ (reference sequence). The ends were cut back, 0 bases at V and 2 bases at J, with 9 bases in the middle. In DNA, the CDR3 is TGTGCCAGCAGCTTAGGACAAACTCCCACAGATACGCAGTATTCT. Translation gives CASSLGQTPTDTQYS.

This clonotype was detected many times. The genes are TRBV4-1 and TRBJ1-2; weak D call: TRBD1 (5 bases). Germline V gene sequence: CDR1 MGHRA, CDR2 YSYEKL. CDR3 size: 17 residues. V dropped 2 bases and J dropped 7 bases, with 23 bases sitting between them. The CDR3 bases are TGCGCCAGCAGCCAAATCTCCAGGGCGGAGGGGAAGTTTGGCTACACCTTC. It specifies CASSQISRAEGKFGYTF.

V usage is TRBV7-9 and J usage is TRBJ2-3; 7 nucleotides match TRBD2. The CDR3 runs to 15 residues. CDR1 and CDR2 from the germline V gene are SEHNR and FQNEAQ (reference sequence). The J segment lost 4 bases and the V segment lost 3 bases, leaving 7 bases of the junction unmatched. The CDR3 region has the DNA TGTGCCAGCAGCTTGACTAGCTGGGGAGCAGATACGCAGTATTTT. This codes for CASSLTSWGADTQYF.

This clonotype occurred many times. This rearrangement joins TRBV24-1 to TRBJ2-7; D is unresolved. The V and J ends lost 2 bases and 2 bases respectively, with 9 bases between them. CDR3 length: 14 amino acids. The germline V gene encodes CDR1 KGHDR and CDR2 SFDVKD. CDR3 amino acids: CATSDSSKAYEQYF. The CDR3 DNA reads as TGTGCCACCAGTGATTCCAGTAAAGCCTACGAGCAGTACTTC.